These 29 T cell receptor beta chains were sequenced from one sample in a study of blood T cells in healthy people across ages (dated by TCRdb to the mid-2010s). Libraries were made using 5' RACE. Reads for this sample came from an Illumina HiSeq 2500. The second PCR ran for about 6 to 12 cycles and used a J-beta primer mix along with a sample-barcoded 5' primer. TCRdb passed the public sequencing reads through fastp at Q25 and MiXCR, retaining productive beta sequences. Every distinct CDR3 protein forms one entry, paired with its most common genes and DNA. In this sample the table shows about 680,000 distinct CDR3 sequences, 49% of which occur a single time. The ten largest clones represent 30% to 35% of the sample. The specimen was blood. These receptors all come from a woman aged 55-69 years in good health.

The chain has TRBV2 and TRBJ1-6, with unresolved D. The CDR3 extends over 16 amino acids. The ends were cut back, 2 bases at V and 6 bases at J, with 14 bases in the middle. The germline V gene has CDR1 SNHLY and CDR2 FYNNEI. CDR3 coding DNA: TGTGCCAGCAGTGAATGGGGTGGGCAGCGTAATTCACCCCTCCACTTT. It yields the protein CASSEWGGQRNSPLHF.

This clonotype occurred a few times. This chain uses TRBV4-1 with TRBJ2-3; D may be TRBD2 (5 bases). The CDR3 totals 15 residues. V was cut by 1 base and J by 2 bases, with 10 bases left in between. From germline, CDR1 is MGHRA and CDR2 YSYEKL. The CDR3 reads CASSQAGLATDTQYF. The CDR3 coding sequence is TGCGCCAGCAGCCAAGCCGGGCTAGCCACAGATACGCAGTATTTT.

CDR3 sequence: CASSFNSGELFF. DNA for the CDR3: TGCGCCAGCAGCTTTAATTCGGGGGAGCTGTTTTTT. The chain combines TRBV5-1 with TRBJ2-2; D remains ambiguous. Germline loops: CDR1 SGHRS, CDR2 YFSETQ. V gave up 2 bases and J gave up 8 bases, with 7 bases separating them. The CDR3 is made up of 12 amino acids.

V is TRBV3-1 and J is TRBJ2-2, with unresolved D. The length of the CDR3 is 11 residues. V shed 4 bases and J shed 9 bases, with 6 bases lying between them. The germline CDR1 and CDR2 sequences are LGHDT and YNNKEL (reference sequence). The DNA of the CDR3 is TGTGCCAGCAGCCTCCACCGGGAGCTGTTTTTT. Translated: CASSLHRELFF.

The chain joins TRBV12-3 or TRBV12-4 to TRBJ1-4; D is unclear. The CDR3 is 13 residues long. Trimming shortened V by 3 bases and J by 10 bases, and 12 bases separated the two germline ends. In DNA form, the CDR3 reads TGTGCCAGCAGTTTTAGGCAAGAAGGAAAACTGTTTTTT. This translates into CASSFRQEGKLFF.

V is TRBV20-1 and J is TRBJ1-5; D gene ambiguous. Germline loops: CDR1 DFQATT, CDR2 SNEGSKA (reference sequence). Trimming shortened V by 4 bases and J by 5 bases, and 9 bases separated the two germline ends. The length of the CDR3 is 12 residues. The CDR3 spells CSATSSDQPQHF. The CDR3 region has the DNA TGCAGTGCTACCAGCTCCGATCAGCCCCAGCATTTT.

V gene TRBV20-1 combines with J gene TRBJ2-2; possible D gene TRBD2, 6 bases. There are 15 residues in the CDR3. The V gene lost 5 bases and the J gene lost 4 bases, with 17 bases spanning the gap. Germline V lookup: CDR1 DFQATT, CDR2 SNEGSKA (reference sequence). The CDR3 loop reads CSARFVGTVTGELFF. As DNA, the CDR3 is TGCAGTGCTCGGTTCGTCGGGACTGTCACCGGGGAGCTGTTTTTT.

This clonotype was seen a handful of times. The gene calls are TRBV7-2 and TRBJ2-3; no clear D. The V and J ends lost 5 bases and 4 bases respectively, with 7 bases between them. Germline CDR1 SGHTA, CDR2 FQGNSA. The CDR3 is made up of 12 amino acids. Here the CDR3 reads CASSRPADTQYF. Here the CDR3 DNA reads TGTGCCAGCAGCAGACCCGCAGATACGCAGTATTTT. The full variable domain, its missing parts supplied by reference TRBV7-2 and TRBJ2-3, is GAGVSQSPSNKVTEKGKDVELRCDPISGHTALYWYRQSLGQGLEFLIYFQGNSAPDKSGLPSDRFSAERTGGSVSTLTIQRTQQEDSAVYLCASSRPADTQYFGPGTRLTVL.

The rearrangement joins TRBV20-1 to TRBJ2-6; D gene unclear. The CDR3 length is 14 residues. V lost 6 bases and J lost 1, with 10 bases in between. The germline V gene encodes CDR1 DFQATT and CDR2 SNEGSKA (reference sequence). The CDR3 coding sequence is TGCAGTGCCGCCCCCCAATCTGGGGCCAACGTCCTGACTTTC. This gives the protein CSAAPQSGANVLTF.

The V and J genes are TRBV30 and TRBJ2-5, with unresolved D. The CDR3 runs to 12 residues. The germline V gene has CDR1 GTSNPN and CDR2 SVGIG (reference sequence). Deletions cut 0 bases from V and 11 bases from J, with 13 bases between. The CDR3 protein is CAWSVRQYEQYF. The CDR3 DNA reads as TGTGCCTGGAGTGTAAGGCAGTATGAGCAGTACTTC.

The CDR3: CSAPPGGRNSPLHF. In DNA, the CDR3 is TGCAGTGCTCCTCCCGGAGGGCGCAATTCACCCCTCCACTTT. The V gene is TRBV20-1, the J gene TRBJ1-6; no firm D call. V lost 5 bases and J lost 7, with 15 bases in between. The CDR3 totals 14 residues. Looked up from germline, CDR1 is DFQATT and CDR2 is SNEGSKA (reference sequence).

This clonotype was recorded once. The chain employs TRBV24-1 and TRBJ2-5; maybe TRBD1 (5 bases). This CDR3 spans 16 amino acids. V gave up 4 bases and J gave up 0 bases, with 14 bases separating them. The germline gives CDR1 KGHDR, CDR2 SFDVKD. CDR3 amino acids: CATSDPARQNQETQYF. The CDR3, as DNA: TGTGCCACCAGTGACCCGGCGCGACAGAACCAAGAGACCCAGTACTTC.

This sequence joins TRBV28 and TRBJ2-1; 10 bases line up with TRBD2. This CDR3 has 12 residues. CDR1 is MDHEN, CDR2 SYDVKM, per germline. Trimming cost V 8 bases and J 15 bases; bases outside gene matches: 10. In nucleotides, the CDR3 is TGTGCCAGCTCTCTCGCTAGCGGGAGCTCGTTCTTC. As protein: CASSLASGSSFF.

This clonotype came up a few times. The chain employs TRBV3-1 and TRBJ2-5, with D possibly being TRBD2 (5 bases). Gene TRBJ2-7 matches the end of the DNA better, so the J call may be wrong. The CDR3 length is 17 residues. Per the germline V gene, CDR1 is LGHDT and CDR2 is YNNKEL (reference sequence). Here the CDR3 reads CASSHRKSGIPPNEQYF. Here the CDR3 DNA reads TGTGCCAGCAGCCACCGAAAGTCGGGAATCCCTCCAAACGAGCAGTACTTC.

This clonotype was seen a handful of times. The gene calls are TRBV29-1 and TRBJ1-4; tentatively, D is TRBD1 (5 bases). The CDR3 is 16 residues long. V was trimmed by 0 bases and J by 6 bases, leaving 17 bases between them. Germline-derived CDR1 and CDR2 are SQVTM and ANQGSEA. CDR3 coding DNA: TGCAGCGTTGAAGAGGGTACGGGACCGAACTATGAAAAACTGTTTTTT. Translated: CSVEEGTGPNYEKLFF.

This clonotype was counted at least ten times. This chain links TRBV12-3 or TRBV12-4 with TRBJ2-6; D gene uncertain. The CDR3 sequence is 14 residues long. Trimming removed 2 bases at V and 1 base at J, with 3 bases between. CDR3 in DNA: TGTGCCAGCAGTTTATGGTCTGGGGCCAACGTCCTGACTTTC. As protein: CASSLWSGANVLTF.

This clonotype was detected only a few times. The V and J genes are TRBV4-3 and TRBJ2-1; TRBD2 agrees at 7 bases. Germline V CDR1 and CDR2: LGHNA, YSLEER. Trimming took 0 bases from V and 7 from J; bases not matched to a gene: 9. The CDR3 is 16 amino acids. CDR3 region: CASSQDGGSGSNEQFF. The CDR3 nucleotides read TGCGCCAGCAGCCAAGATGGCGGGAGCGGATCGAATGAGCAGTTCTTC.

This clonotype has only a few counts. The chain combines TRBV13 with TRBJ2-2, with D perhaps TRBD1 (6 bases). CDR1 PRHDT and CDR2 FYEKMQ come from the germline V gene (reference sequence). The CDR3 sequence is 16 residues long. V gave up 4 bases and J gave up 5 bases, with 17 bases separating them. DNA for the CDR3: TGTGCCAGCAGCTCCTATACTCCAGGGGTTACCGGGGAGCTGTTTTTT. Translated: CASSSYTPGVTGELFF.

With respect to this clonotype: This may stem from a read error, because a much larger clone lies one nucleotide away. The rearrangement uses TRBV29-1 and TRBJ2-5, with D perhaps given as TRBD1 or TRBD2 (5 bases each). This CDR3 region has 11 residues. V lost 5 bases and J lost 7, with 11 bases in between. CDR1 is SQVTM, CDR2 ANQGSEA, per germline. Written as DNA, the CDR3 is TGCAGCGTTTCTCAGGGACCGACCCAGTACTTC. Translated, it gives CSVSQGPTQYF. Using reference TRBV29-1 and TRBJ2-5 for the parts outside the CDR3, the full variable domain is SAVISQKPSRDICQRGTSLTIQCQVDSQVTMMFWYRQQPGQSLTLIATANQGSEATYESGFVIDKFPISRPNLTFSTLTVSNMSPEDSSIYLCSVSQGPTQYFGPGTRLLVL.

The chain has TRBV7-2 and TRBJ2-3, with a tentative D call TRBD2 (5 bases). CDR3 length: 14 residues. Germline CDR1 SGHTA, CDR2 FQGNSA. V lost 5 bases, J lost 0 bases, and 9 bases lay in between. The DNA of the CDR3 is TGTGCCAGCAGCACGCGGACTAGCACAGATACGCAGTATTTT. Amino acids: CASSTRTSTDTQYF. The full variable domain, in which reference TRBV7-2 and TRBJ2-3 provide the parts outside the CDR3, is GAGVSQSPSNKVTEKGKDVELRCDPISGHTALYWYRQSLGQGLEFLIYFQGNSAPDKSGLPSDRFSAERTGGSVSTLTIQRTQQEDSAVYLCASSTRTSTDTQYFGPGTRLTVL.

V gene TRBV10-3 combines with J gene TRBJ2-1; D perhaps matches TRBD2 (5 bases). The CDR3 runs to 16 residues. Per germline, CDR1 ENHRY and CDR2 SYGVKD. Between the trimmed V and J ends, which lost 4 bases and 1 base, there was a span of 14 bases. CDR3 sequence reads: CAISGLQAGSYNEQFF. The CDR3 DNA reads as TGTGCCATCAGTGGGCTTCAGGCGGGTTCCTACAATGAGCAGTTCTTC.

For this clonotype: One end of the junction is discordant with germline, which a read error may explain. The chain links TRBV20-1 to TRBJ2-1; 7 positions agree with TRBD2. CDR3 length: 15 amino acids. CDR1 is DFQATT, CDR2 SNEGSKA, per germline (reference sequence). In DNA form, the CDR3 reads TGCAGTGTTAGAGGAAGGACTAGCTCCTACAATGAGCAGTTCTTC. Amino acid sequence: CSVRGRTSSYNEQFF.

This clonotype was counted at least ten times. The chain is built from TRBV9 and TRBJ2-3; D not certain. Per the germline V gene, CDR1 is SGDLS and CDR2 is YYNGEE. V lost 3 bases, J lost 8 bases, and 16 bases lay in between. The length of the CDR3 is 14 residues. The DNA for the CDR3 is TGTGCCAGCAGCGCGACGATATCTAAGGCTACGCAGTATTTT. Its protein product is CASSATISKATQYF.

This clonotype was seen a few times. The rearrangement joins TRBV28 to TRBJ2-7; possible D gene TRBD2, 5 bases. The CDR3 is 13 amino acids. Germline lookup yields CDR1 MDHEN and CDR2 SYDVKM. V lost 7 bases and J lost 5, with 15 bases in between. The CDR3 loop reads CASTLRGYHEQYF. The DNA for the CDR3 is TGTGCCAGCACCCTCCGGGGTTACCACGAGCAGTACTTC.

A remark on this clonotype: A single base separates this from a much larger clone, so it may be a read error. This CDR3 reads CASSQASGQETQYF. The CDR3, as DNA: TGTGCCAGCAGTCAGGCTAGCGGCCAAGAGACCCAGTACTTC. The chain links TRBV27 to TRBJ2-5; 7 nucleotides agree with TRBD2. The CDR3 sequence is 14 residues long. V shed 5 bases and J 1 base; nucleotides not matched to a gene: 4. CDR1 MNHEY and CDR2 SMNVEV come from the germline V gene (reference sequence).

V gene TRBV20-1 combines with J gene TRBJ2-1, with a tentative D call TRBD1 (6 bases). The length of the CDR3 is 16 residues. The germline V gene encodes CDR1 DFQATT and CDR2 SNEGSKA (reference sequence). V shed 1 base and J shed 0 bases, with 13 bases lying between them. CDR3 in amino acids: CSARALGHSSYNEQFF. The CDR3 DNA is TGCAGTGCTAGAGCCTTGGGACACAGCTCCTACAATGAGCAGTTCTTC.

The CDR3 loop reads CASSLGRAVVSETQYF. DNA of the CDR3: TGTGCCAGCAGCTTAGGCAGGGCGGTAGTTTCCGAGACCCAGTACTTC. The chain employs TRBV7-2 and TRBJ2-5; a weak D match, TRBD1 (5 bases). CDR3 length: 16 residues. Germline V gene data show CDR1 as SGHTA and CDR2 as FQGNSA. The V end was cut by 1 base, the J end by 5 bases, with 17 bases between. The complete variable domain, with remaining parts taken from reference TRBV7-2 and TRBJ2-5, reads GAGVSQSPSNKVTEKGKDVELRCDPISGHTALYWYRQSLGQGLEFLIYFQGNSAPDKSGLPSDRFSAERTGGSVSTLTIQRTQQEDSAVYLCASSLGRAVVSETQYFGPGTRLLVL.

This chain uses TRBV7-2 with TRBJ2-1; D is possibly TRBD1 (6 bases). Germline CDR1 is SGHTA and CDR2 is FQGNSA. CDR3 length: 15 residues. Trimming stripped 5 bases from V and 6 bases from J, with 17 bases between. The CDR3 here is CASSQFNTGTNEQFF. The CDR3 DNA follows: TGTGCCAGCAGCCAGTTTAATACAGGGACCAATGAGCAGTTCTTC.

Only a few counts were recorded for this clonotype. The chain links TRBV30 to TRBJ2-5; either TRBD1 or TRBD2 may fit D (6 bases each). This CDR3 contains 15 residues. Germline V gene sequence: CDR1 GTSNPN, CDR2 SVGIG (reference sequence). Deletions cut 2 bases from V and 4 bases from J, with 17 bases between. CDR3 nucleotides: TGTGCCTGGAGTACCCCTTCGGGGGCTGCAGAGACCCAGTACTTC. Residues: CAWSTPSGAAETQYF.